This T cell receptor beta chain was sequenced for a study of tumor and adjacent non-tumor tissue in lung cancer. The template was RNA from unsorted bulk tissue. The normal lung tissue was taken more than 3 cm from the tumor edge. For this clonotype: At one end the junction does not follow the germline gene, possibly because of a read error.

CDR3 length: 18 amino acids. Germline V gene data show CDR1 as SGHAT and CDR2 as FQNNGV. TCRbeta libraries were built with three rounds of nested PCR, modified from ARM-PCR. TCRdb re-analysed the multiplex PCR reads in MiXCR, keeping a single row per CDR3 protein. The sample records 100,000 or so distinct CDR3 sequences, less than 85% being singletons. The TCR was taken from a man aged 55-75 years with small cell lung cancer. This chain links TRBV11-2 with TRBJ2-1; the match to TRBD2 covers 10 bases. Sequencing was performed on distant non-tumor lung tissue. The CDR3, as DNA: TGTGCCAGCAGATTAGTAGTAGCGGGAGGCTACTACCACAATGAGCAGTTCTTC. Protein product: CASRLVVAGGYYHNEQFF.